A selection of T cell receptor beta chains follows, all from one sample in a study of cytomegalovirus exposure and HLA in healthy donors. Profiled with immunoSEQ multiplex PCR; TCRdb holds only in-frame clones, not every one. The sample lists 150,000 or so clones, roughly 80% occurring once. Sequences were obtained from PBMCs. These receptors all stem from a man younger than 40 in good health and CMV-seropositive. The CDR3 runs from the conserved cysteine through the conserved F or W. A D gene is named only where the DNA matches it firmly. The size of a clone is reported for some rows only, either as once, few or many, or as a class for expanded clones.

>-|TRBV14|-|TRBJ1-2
CASSQSGGGSGYTF
TGTGCCAGCAGCCAAAGTGGCGGGGGGAGTGGCTACACCTTC
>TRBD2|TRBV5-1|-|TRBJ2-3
CASSTRLAGGPGDTQYF
TGCGCCAGCAGCACTAGACTAGCGGGAGGGCCTGGTGATACGCAGTATTTT
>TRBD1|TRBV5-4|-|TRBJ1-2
CASSGTGTGGKWSYGYTF
TGTGCCAGCAGCGGGACCGGGACAGGGGGCAAGTGGAGCTATGGCTACACCTTC
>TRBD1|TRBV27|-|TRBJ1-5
CASSLQGASNQPQHF
TGTGCCAGCAGCCTACAGGGGGCAAGCAATCAGCCCCAGCATTTT
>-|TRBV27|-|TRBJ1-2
CASSTDRFSAYGYTF
TGTGCCAGCAGTACCGACAGGTTTTCCGCCTATGGCTACACCTTC
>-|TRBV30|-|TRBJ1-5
CAWSVRGALNQPQHF
TGTGCCTGGAGTGTGCGGGGGGCCCTCAATCAGCCCCAGCATTTT
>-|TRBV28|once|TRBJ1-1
CAVSAEAFF
TGTGCCGTAAGCGCTGAAGCTTTCTTT
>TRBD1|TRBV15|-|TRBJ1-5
CATMQGGDAQPQHF
TGTGCCACCATGCAGGGGGGCGATGCTCAGCCCCAGCATTTT
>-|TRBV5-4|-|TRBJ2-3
CASSFTTGTDTQYF
TGTGCCAGCAGCTTTACAACAGGGACAGATACGCAGTATTTT
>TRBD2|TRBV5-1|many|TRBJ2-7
CASSLGIAGVYEQYF
TGCGCCAGCAGCTTAGGAATAGCGGGAGTTTACGAGCAGTACTTC
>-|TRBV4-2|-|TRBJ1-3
CASSQENSFLGNTIYF
TGTGCCAGCAGCCAAGAGAACAGTTTTTTAGGAAACACCATATATTTT
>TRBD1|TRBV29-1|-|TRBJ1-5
CSARGGGSNQPQHF
TGCAGCGCCCGAGGAGGGGGCAGCAATCAGCCCCAGCATTTT
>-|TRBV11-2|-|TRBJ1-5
CASSAKGQVNQPQHF
TGTGCCAGCAGCGCTAAGGGACAAGTAAATCAGCCCCAGCATTTT
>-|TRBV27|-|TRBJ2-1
CASSLKDRSPYNEQFF
TGTGCCAGCAGTTTAAAGGACAGATCTCCTTACAATGAGCAGTTCTTC
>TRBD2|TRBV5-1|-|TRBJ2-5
CASSDSGEETQYF
TGCGCCAGCAGTGATAGCGGGGAGGAGACCCAGTACTTC
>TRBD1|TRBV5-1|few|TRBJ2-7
CASRSGQGGEQYF
TGCGCCAGCAGATCAGGACAGGGAGGCGAGCAGTACTTC
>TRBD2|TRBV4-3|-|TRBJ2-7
CASSQDSGTSPSYEQYF
TGCGCCAGCAGCCAAGATTCCGGGACTAGCCCATCCTACGAGCAGTACTTC
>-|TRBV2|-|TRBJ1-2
CASSDRQERGYTF
TGTGCCAGCAGTGACAGACAGGAACGCGGCTACACCTTC
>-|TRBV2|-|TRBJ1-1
CASRPRPGAAEAFF
TGTGCCAGCAGACCCAGACCAGGCGCAGCTGAAGCTTTCTTT
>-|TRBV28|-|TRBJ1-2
CASSLTGSLGYGYTF
TGTGCCAGCAGTTTAACAGGGTCGTTAGGGTATGGCTACACCTTC
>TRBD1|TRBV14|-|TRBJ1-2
CASSSYGTGGKSGYTF
TGTGCCAGCAGCTCATATGGGACAGGGGGGAAGAGTGGCTACACCTTC
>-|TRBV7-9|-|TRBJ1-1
CASSLGTGRTEAFF
TGTGCCAGCAGCTTAGGCACCGGGAGGACTGAAGCTTTCTTT
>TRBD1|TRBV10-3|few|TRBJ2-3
CATDRGTRGTDTQYF
TGTGCCACCGACAGGGGAACCAGAGGCACAGATACGCAGTATTTT
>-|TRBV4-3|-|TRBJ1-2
CASSQAAGSPWNGYTF
TGCGCCAGCAGCCAGGCCGCCGGGTCTCCTTGGAATGGCTACACCTTC
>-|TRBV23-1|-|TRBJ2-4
CAPPGLYGGIQYF
TGCGCCCCCCCGGGACTTTACGGAGGCATTCAGTACTTC
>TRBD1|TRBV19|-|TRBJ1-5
CASSIVQGYQPQHF
TGTGCCAGTAGTATTGTACAGGGGTATCAGCCCCAGCATTTT
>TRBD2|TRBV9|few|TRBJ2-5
CASSAAGLAGGPKRAETQYF
TGTGCCAGCAGCGCAGCGGGACTAGCGGGAGGGCCCAAAAGGGCAGAGACCCAGTACTTC
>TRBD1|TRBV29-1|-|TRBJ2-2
CSVEGQSGELFF
TGCAGCGTTGAGGGACAGTCCGGGGAGCTGTTTTTT
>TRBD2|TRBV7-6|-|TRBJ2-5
CASSTWTSGGAEETQYF
TGTGCCAGCAGCACGTGGACTAGCGGGGGGGCCGAAGAGACCCAGTACTTC
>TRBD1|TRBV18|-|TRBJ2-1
CASSPGQGVYNEQFF
TGTGCCAGCTCACCGGGACAGGGGGTCTACAATGAGCAGTTCTTC
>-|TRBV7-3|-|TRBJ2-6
CASSLRGRSWSGANVLTF
TGTGCCAGCAGCCTCAGGGGCCGGTCATGGTCTGGGGCCAACGTCCTGACTTTC
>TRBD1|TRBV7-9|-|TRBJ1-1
CASSSRTGGLGTEAFF
TGTGCCAGCAGCTCTAGGACAGGGGGATTGGGCACTGAAGCTTTCTTT
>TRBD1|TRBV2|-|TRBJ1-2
CASSLGTGAKNTF
TGTGCCAGCAGCCTGGGGACAGGGGCAAAGAACACCTTC
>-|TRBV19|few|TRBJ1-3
CASSIRARTVSGNTIYF
TGTGCCAGTAGTATAAGGGCTAGGACAGTCTCTGGAAACACCATATATTTT
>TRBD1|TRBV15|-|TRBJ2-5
CATSGDRGQETQYF
TGTGCCACCAGCGGCGACAGGGGCCAAGAGACCCAGTACTTC
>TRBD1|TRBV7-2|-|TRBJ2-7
CASSPKQGARHEQYF
TGTGCCAGCAGCCCTAAGCAGGGGGCAAGGCACGAGCAGTACTTC
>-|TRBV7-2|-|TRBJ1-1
CASSPLPREAFF
TGTGCCAGCAGCCCCCTCCCCAGGGAAGCTTTCTTT
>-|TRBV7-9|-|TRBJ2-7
CASSRNQVGYEQYF
TGTGCCAGCAGCCGAAACCAGGTTGGGTACGAGCAGTACTTC
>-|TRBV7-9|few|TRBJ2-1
CASSLRGNEQFF
TGCGCCAGCAGCCTACGGGGGAATGAGCAGTTCTTC
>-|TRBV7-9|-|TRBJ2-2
CASSQRGGSSNTGELFF
TGTGCCAGCAGCCAAAGAGGAGGTTCGTCGAACACCGGGGAGCTGTTTTTT
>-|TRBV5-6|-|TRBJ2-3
CASSLDSSGTDTQYF
TGTGCCAGCAGCTTAGATTCTAGCGGCACAGATACGCAGTATTTT